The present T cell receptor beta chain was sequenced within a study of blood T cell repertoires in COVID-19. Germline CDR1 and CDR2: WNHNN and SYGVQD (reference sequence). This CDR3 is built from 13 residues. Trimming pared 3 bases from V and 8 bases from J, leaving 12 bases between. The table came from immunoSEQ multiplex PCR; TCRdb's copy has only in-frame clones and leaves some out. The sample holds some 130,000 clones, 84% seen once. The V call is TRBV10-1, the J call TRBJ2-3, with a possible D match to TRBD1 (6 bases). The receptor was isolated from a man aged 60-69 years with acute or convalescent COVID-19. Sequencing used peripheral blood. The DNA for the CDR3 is TGCGCCAGCAGTGACTACAGGGAAGGTACGCAGTATTTT. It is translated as CASSDYREGTQYF.